The subject of this entry is one T cell receptor (beta chain). Its antigen is as yet unknown. This entry comes from a study of shared clonotypes between healthy human individuals. The study, taken as a whole, reports: Only blood underwent sampling, and tissue repertoires likely differ.

The CDR3 is made up of 14 amino acids. The J segment lost 4 bases and the V segment lost 3 bases, leaving 6 bases of the junction unmatched. In germline, CDR1 is SGHRS, CDR2 YFSETQ. Repertoires were generated with immunoSEQ multiplex PCR, while TCRdb's copy carries only in-frame clones and drops some. The table includes around 2.5 million clones, 90% to 95% detected once. The V gene is TRBV5-1, the J gene TRBJ1-1; 7 bases map to TRBD1. Sequencing used naive CD4+ T cells from PBMCs. Noted subset: CD45RA+ positively selected. The receptor was isolated from a man younger than 35 in good health. Some clones in this sample may be carry-over from other donors' samples. The CDR3 is CASSSGQSRTEAFF. The DNA for the CDR3 is TGCGCCAGCAGCTCGGGACAGTCTCGCACTGAAGCTTTCTTT. Supplemented by reference TRBV5-1 and TRBJ1-1, the full variable domain reads KAGVTQTPRYLIKTRGQQVTLSCSPISGHRSVSWYQQTPGQGLQFLFEYFSETQRNKGNFPGRFSGRQFSNSRSEMNVSTLELGDSALYLCASSSGQSRTEAFFGQGTRLTVV.